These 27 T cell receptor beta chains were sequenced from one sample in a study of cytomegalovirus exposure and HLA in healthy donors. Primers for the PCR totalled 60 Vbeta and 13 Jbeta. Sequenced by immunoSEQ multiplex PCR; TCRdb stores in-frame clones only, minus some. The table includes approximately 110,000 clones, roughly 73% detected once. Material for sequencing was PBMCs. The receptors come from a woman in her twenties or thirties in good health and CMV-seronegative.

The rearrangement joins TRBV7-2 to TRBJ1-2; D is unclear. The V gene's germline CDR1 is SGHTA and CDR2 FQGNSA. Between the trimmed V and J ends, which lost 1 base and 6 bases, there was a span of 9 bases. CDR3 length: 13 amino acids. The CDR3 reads CASSLGQRDGYTF. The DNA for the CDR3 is TGTGCCAGCAGCTTAGGCCAACGAGATGGCTACACCTTC.

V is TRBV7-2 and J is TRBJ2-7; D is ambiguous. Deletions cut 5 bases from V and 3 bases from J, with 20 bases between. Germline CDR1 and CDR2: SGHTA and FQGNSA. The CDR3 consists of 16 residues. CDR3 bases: TGTGCCAGCAGCCCAAGTGCAGTGGCCCTGCTCTACGAGCAGTACTTC. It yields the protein CASSPSAVALLYEQYF.

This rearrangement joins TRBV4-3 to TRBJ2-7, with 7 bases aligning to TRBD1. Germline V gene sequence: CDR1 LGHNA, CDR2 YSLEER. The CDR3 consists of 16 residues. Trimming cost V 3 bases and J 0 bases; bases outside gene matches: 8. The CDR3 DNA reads TGCGCCAGCAGCCAGCACAGGGGTAACCCCTCCTACGAGCAGTACTTC. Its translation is CASSQHRGNPSYEQYF.

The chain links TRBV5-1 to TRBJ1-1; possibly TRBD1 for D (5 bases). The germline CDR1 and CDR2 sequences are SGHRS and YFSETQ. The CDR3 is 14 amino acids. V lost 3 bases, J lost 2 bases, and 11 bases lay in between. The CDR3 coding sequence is TGCGCCAGCAGCTACAAACAGGTAAACACTGAAGCTTTCTTT. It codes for CASSYKQVNTEAFF.

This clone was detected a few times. CDR3 loop: CASSGPGSGGGYTF. CDR3 bases: TGCGCCAGCAGCGGACCGGGATCCGGGGGTGGCTACACCTTC. The gene calls are TRBV5-1 and TRBJ1-2; a possible D gene is TRBD1 (5 bases). The V gene's germline CDR1 is SGHRS and CDR2 YFSETQ. Trimming removed 4 bases at V and 7 bases at J, with 17 bases between. This CDR3 comprises 14 residues.

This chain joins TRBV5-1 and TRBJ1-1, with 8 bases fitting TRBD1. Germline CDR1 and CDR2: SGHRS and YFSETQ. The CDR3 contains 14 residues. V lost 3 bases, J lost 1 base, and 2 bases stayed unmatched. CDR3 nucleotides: TGCGCCAGCAGCTGGACAGGGACGAACACTGAAGCTTTCTTT. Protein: CASSWTGTNTEAFF.

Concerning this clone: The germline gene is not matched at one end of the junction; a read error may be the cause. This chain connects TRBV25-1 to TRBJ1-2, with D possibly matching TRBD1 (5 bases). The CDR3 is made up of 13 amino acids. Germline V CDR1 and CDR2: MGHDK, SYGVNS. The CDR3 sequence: CASSTQGGYGYTF. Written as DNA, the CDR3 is TGTGCTAGCAGCACTCAGGGAGGGTACGGCTACACCTTC.

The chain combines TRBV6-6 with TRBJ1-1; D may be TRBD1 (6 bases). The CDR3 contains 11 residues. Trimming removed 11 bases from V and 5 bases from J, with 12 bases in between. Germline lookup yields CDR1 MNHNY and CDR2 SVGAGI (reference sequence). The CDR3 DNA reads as TGTGCCGGGGGCCCGGAGACTGAAGCTTTCTTT. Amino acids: CAGGPETEAFF.

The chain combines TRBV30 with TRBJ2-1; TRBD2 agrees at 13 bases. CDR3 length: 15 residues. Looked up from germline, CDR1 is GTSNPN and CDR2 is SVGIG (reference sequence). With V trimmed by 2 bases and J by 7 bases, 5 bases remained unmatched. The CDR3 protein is CAWSLGTSGINEQFF. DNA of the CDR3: TGTGCCTGGAGTCTCGGGACTAGCGGGATAAATGAGCAGTTCTTC.

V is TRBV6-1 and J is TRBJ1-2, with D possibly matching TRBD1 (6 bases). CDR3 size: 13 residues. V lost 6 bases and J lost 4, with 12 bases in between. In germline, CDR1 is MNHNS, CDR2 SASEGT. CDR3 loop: CASRRTDSYGYTF. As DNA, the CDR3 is TGTGCCAGCAGGAGGACAGATTCCTATGGCTACACCTTC.

The CDR3 DNA reads TGTGCCAGCACCCGGACAGGCCCCACTGAAGCTTTCTTT. Translated: CASTRTGPTEAFF. The V and J genes are TRBV5-6 and TRBJ1-1, with TRBD1 identical over 7 bases. The CDR3 is made up of 13 amino acids. Trimming took 6 bases from V and 4 from J; bases not matched to a gene: 6. Germline V CDR1 and CDR2: SGHDT, YYEEEE.

CDR3 amino acids: CASSLALDRNTEAFF. DNA of the CDR3: TGTGCCAGCAGCTTAGCCCTCGACAGGAACACTGAAGCTTTCTTT. The genes are TRBV11-3 and TRBJ1-1; the D gene is possibly TRBD1 (5 bases). This CDR3 region has 15 residues. In germline, CDR1 is SGHNT, CDR2 YENEEA. The V end lost 1 base, the J end lost 1 base, and 10 bases lay between the germline ends.

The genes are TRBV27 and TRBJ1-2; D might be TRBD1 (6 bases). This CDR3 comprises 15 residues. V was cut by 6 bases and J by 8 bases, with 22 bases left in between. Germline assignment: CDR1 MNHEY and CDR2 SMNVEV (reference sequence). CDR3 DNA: TGTGCCAGCAGCTACGGGAGGGGGGGGATATACGGCTACACCTTC. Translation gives CASSYGRGGIYGYTF.

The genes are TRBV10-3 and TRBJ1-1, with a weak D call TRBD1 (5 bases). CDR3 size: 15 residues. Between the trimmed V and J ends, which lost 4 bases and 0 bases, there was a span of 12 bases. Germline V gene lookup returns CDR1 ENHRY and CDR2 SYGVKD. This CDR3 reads CAISVQGSMNTEAFF. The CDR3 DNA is TGTGCCATCAGTGTTCAGGGATCGATGAACACTGAAGCTTTCTTT.

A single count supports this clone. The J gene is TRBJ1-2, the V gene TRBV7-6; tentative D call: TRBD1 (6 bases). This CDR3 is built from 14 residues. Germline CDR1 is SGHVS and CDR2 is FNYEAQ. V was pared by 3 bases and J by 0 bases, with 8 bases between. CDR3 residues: CASSFGQTNYGYTF. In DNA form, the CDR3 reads TGTGCCAGCAGCTTCGGACAGACTAACTATGGCTACACCTTC.

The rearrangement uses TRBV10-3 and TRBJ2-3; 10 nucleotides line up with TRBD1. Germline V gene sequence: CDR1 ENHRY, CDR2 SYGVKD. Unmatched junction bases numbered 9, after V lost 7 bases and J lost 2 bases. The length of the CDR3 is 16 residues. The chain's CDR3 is CAITTGTGDYTDTQYF. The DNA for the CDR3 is TGTGCCATCACCACCGGGACAGGGGACTACACAGATACGCAGTATTTT.

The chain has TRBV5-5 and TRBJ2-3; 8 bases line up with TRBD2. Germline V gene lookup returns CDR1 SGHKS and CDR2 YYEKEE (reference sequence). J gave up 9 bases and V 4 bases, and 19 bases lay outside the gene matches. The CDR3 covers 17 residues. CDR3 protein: CASSRISGGASLGTQYF. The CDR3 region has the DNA TGTGCCAGCAGCAGAATTTCCGGGGGGGCCTCGTTAGGGACGCAGTATTTT.

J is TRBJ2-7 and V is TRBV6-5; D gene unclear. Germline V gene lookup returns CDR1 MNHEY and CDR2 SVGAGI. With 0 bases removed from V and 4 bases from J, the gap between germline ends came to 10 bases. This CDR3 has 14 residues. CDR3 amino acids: CASSYSMAPYEQYF. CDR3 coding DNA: TGTGCCAGCAGTTACTCGATGGCACCTTACGAGCAGTACTTC.

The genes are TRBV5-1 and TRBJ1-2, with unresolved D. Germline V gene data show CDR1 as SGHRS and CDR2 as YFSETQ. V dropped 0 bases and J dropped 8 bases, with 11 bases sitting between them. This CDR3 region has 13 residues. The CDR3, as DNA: TGCGCCAGCAGCTTGGAAGGTCCGGGAGGCTACACCTTC. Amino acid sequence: CASSLEGPGGYTF.

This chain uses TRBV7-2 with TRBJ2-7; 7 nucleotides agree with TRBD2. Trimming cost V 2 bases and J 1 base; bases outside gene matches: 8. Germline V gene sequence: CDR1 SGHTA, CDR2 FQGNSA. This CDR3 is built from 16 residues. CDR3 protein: CASSLSGGVTSYEQYF. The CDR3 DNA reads TGTGCCAGCAGCTTATCGGGGGGAGTAACTTCCTACGAGCAGTACTTC.

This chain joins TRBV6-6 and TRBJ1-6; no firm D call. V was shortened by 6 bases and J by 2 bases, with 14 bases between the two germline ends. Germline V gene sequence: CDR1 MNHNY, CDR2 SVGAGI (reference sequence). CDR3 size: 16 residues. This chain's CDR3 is CASSRIWEAYNSPLHF. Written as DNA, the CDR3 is TGTGCCAGCAGCCGCATTTGGGAGGCCTATAATTCACCCCTCCACTTT.

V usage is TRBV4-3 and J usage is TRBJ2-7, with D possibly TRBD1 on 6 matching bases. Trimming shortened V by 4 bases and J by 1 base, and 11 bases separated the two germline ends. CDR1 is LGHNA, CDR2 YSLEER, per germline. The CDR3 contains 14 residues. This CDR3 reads CASSPLQGSYEQYF. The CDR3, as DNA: TGCGCCAGCAGCCCATTACAGGGTTCCTACGAGCAGTACTTC.

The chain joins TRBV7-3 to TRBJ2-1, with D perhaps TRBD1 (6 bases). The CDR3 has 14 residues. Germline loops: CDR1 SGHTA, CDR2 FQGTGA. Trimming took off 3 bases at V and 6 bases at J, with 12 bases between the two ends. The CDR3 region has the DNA TGTGCCAGCAGCTTTGGGCAGGGGATCAATGAGCAGTTCTTC. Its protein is CASSFGQGINEQFF. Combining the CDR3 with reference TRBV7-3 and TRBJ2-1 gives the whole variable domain GAGVSQTPSNKVTEKGKYVELRCDPISGHTALYWYRQSLGQGPEFLIYFQGTGAADDSGLPNDRFFAVRPEGSVSTLKIQRTERGDSAVYLCASSFGQGINEQFFGPGTRLTVL.

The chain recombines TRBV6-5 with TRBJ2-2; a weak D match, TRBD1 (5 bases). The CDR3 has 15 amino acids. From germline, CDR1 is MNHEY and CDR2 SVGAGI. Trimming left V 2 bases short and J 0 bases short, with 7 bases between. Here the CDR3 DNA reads TGTGCCAGCAGTTACGCGACAGCGAACACCGGGGAGCTGTTTTTT. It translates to CASSYATANTGELFF.

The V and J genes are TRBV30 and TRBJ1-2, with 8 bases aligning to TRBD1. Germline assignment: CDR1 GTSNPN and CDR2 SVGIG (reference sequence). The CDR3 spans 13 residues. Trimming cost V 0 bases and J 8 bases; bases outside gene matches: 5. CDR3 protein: CAWSVRQGRGYTF. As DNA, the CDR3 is TGTGCCTGGAGTGTTCGACAGGGGAGAGGCTACACCTTC. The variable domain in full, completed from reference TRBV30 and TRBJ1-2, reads SQTIHQWPATLVQPVGSPLSLECTVEGTSNPNLYWYRQAAGRGLQLLFYSVGIGQISSEVPQNLSASRPQDRQFILSSKKLLLSDSGFYLCAWSVRQGRGYTFGSGTRLTVV.

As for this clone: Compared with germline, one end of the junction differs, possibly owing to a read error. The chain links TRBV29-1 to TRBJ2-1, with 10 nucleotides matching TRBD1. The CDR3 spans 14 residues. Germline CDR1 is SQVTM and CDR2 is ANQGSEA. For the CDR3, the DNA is TGCAGCGTGGAAGGACAGGGGGCCTACAATGAGCAGTTCTTC. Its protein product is CSVEGQGAYNEQFF.

Written as DNA, the CDR3 is TGTGCCAGCAGTGAAACCTCAGGACAAGCCCCCCAGTTCTTC. This gives the protein CASSETSGQAPQFF. The chain joins TRBV25-1 to TRBJ2-1; maybe TRBD1 (5 bases). Germline loops: CDR1 MGHDK, CDR2 SYGVNS. The CDR3 covers 14 residues. The ends were cut back, 2 bases at V and 13 bases at J, with 18 bases in the middle.